This TCR beta chain was identified in a study of Ad26.COV2.S vaccination and SARS-CoV-2 variants. About the study: Ad26.COV2.S was injected intramuscularly once or twice, 56 days apart. Overall study findings and caveats: Among vaccine recipients, spike-specific TCR breadth exceeded that of placebo recipients. Responses of spike-specific T cells (both CD8+ and CD4+) reportedly showed substantial breadth after vaccination.

Sequenced by immunoSEQ multiplex PCR; TCRdb stores in-frame clones only, minus some. The table lists 250,000 or so clones, 87% of them singletons. This sample's treatment: 15 to 20 received Ad26.COV2.S at low or high dose, single or two shots; roughly five received placebo; per-sample allocation not given. Sampling was done on day 63 after the first vaccine or placebo injection. Expressing Wuhan-strain SARS-CoV-2 spike, an Ad26 vector served as the vaccine. This clone came up once. Its antigen is not known. Germline V gives CDR1 SEHNR, CDR2 FQNEAQ (reference sequence). The CDR3 contains 19 residues. The trim removed 5 bases at V and 3 bases at J, leaving 14 bases unmatched.

This specimen consisted of peripheral blood, obtained in a trial of Ad26.COV2.S vaccine versus placebo. The receptor was derived from a person between 18 and 60 years old who received the Ad26.COV2.S COVID-19 vaccine or a placebo. This rearrangement joins TRBV7-9 to TRBJ1-5; 12 positions agree with TRBD1. The CDR3 bases are TGTGCCAGCAGCCTTTTTCCGGGACAGGGGGCGAAGAACAATCAGCCCCAGCATTTT. Protein product: CASSLFPGQGAKNNQPQHF.